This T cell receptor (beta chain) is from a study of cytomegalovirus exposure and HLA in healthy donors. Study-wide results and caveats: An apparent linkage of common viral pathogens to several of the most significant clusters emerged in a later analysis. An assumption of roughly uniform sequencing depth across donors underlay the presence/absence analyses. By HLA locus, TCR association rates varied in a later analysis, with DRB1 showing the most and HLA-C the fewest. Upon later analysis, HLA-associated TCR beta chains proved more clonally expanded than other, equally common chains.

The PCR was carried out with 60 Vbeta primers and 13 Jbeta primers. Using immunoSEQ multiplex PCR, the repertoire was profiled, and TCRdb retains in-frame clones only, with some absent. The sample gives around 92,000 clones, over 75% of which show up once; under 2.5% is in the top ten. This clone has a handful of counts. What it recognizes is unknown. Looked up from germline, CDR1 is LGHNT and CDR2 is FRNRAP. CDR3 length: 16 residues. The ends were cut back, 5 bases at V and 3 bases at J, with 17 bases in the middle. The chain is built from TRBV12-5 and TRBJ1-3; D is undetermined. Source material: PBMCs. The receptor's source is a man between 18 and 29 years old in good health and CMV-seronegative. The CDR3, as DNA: TGTGCTAGTGGTGGTGACTCCGCAATTGGTGGAAACACCATATATTTT. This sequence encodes CASGGDSAIGGNTIYF.